Only one count was recorded for the clone carrying this T cell receptor (beta chain). This record comes from a study of T cell clonotyping in hematopoietic cell transplantation. Measured with immunoSEQ multiplex PCR; TCRdb has only the in-frame clones, and not every one. The table records some 4,200 clones, less than 85% of them present only once. V gave up 1 base and J gave up 1 base, with 10 bases separating them. Germline V gene sequence: CDR1 KGHSH, CDR2 LQKENI. This CDR3 is 15 amino acids long. The TCR sequence derives from a male patient aged 50 to 59 who had an allogeneic stem cell transplant from an unrelated donor, so the T cells may come from the graft donor. Some clones in this sample may be carry-over from other donors' samples. This sample comprised peripheral blood mononuclear cells, obtained 100 days after allogeneic stem cell transplant. The chain joins TRBV18 to TRBJ1-1; D gene ambiguous. CDR3 DNA: TGTGCCAGCTCACCACGAAAGGGCGCGAACACTGAAGCTTTCTTT. It is translated as CASSPRKGANTEAFF.